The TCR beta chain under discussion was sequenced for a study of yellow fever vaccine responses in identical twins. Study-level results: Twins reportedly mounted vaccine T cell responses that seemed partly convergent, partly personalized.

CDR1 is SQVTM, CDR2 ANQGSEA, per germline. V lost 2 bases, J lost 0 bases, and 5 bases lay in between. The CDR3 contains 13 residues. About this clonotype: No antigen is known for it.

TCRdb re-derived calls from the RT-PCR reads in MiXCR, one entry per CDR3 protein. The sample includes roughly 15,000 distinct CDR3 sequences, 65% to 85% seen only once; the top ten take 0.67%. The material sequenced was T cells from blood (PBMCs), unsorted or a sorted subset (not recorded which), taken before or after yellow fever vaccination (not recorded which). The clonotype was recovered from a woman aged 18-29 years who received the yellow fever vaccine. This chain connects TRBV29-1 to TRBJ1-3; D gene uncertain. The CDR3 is CSVETFSGNTIYF. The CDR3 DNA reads TGCAGCGTTGAAACCTTCTCTGGAAACACCATATATTTT.